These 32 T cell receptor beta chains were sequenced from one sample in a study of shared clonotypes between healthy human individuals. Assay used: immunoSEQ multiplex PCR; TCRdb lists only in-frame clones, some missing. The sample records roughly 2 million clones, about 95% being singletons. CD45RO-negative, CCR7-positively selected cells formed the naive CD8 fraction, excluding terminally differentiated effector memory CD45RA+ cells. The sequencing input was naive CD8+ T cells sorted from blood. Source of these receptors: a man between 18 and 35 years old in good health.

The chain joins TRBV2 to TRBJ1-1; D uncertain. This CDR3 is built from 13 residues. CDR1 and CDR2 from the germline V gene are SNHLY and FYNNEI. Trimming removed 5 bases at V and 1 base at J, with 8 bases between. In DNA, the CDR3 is TGTGCCAGCAGTTTCGACGGGAACACTGAAGCTTTCTTT. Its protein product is CASSFDGNTEAFF.

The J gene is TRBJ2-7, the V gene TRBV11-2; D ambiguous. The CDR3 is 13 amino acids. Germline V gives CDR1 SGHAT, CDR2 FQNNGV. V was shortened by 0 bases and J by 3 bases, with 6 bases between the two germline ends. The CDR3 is CASSLDMDYEQYF. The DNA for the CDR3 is TGTGCCAGCAGCTTAGATATGGACTACGAGCAGTACTTC.

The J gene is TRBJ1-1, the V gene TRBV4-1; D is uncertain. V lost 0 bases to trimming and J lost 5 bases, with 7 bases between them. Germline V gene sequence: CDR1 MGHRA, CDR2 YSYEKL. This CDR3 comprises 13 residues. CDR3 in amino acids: CASSQDYRTEAFF. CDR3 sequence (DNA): TGCGCCAGCAGCCAAGATTACCGTACTGAAGCTTTCTTT.

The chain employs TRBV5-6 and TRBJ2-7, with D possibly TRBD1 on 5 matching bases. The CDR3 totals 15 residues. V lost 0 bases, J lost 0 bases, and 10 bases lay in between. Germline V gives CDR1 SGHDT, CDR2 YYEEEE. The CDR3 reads CASSLGTTYSYEQYF. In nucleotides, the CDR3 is TGTGCCAGCAGCTTGGGGACAACTTACTCCTACGAGCAGTACTTC.

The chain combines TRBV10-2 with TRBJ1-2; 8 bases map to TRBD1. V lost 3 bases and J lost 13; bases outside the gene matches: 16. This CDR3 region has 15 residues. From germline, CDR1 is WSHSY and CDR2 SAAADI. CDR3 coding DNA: TGCGCCAGCAGTGATCTTCATCCGGGAGGACAGGGTGGCACCTTC. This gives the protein CASSDLHPGGQGGTF.

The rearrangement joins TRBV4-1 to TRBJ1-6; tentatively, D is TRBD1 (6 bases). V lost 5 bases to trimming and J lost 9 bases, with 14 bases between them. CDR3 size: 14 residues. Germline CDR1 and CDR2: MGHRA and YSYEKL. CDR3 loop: CASSGVQGVSPLHF. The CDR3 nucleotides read TGCGCCAGCAGCGGGGTACAGGGCGTTTCACCCCTCCACTTT.

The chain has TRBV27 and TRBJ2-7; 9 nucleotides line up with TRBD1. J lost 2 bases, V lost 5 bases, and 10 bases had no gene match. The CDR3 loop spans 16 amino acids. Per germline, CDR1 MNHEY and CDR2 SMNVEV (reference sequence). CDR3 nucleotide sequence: TGTGCCAGCAGTAGAATATTCGGGACAGGGCCCTACGAGCAGTACTTC. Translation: CASSRIFGTGPYEQYF.

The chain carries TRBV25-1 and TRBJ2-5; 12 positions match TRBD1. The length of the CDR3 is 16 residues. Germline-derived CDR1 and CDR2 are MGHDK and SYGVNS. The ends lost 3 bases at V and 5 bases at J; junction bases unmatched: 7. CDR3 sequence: CASSEPGQGAGETQYF. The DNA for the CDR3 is TGTGCCAGCAGTGAGCCGGGACAGGGGGCGGGCGAGACCCAGTACTTC.

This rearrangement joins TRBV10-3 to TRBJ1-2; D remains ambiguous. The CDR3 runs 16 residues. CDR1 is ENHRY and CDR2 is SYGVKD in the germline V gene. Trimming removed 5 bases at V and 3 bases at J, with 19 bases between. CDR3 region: CAISPDAGIFDYGYTF. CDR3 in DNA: TGTGCCATCAGTCCGGACGCCGGTATTTTCGACTATGGCTACACCTTC.

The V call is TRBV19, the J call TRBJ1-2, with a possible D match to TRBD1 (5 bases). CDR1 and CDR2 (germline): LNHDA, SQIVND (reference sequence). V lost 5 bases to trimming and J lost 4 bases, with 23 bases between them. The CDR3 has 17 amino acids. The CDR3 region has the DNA TGTGCCAGTAGTCCTACCCGGGACCACCCGGTGGTCTATGGCTACACCTTC. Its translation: CASSPTRDHPVVYGYTF.

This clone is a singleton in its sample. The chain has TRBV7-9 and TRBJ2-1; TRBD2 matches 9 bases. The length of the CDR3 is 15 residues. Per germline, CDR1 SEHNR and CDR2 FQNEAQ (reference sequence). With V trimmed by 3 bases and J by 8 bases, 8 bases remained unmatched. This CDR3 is CASSLGTSITHEQFF. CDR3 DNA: TGTGCCAGCAGCTTGGGGACTAGCATCACGCATGAGCAGTTCTTC.

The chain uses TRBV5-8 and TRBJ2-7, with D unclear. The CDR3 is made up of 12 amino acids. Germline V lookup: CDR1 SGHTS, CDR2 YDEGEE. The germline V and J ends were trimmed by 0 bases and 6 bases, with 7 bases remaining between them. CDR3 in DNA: TGTGCCAGCAGCTTGGCGGTAGGCGAGCAGTACTTC. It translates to CASSLAVGEQYF.

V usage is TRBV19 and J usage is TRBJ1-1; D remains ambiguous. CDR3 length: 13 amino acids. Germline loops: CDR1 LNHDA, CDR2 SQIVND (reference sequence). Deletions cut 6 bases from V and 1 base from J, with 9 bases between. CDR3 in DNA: TGTGCCAGTAGCTGGGTCAAGAACACTGAAGCTTTCTTT. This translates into CASSWVKNTEAFF.

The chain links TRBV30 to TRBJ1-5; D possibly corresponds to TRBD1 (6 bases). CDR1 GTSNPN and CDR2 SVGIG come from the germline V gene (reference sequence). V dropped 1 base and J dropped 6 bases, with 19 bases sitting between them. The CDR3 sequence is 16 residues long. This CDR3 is CAWSDWAGARSQPQHF. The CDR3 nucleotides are TGTGCCTGGAGTGATTGGGCAGGGGCAAGGTCTCAGCCCCAGCATTTT.

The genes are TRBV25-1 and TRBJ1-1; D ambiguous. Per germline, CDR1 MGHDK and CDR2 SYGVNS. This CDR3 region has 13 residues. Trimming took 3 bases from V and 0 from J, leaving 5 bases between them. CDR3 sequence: CASSDALNTEAFF. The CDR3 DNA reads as TGTGCCAGCAGTGATGCGTTGAACACTGAAGCTTTCTTT.

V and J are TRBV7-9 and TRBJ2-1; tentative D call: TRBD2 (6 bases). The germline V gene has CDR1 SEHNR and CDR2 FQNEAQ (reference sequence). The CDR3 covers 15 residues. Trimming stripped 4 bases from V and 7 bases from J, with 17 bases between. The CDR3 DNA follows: TGTGCCAGCAGCTGGGGAGGAGAAGAGTTGAATGAGCAGTTCTTC. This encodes CASSWGGEELNEQFF.

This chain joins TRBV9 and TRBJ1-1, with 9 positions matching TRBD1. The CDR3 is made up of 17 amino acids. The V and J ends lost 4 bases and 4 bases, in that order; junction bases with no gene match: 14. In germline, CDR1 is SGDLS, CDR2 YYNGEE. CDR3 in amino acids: CASSNKVDRGRSTEAFF. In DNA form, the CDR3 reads TGTGCCAGCAGCAACAAGGTGGACAGGGGAAGGAGCACTGAAGCTTTCTTT.

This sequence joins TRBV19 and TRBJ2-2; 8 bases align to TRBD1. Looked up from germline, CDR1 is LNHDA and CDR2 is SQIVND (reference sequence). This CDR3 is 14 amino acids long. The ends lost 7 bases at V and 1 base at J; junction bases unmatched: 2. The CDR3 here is CASIDRGNTGELFF. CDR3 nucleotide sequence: TGTGCCAGTATCGACAGGGGGAACACCGGGGAGCTGTTTTTT.

The CDR3 DNA sequence: TGCGCCAGCAGCTCCCCGGGACTAGCAGGATACAATGAGCAGTTCTTC. Its protein is CASSSPGLAGYNEQFF. The chain combines TRBV5-1 with TRBJ2-1, with 9 bases aligning to TRBD2. V shed 3 bases, J shed 4 bases, and the junction held 8 bases outside the gene matches. The germline gives CDR1 SGHRS, CDR2 YFSETQ. This CDR3 contains 16 residues.

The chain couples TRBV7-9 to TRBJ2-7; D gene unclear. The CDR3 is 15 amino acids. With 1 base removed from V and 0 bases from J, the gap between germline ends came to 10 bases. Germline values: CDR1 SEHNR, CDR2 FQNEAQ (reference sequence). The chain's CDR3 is CASSLVPARSYEQYF. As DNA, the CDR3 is TGTGCCAGCAGCTTAGTGCCAGCTCGCTCCTACGAGCAGTACTTC.

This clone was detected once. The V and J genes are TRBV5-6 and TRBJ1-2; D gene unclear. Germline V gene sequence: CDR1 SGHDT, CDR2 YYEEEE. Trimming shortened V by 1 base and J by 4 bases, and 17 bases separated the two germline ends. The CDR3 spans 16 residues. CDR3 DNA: TGTGCCAGCAGCTTGTCCCTCCAGATACCTGCCTATGGCTACACCTTC. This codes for CASSLSLQIPAYGYTF.

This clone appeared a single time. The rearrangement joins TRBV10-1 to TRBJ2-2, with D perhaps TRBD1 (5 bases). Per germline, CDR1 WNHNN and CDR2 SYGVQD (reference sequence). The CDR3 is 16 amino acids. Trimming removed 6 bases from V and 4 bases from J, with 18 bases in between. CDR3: CASSAPKGIGTGELFF. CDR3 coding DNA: TGCGCCAGCAGCGCTCCCAAGGGGATCGGCACCGGGGAGCTGTTTTTT.

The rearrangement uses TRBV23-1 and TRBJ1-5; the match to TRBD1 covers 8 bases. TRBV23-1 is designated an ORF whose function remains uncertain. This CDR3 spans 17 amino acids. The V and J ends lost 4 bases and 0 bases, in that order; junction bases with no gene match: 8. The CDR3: CASSRPGTGYSNQPQHF. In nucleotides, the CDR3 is TGCGCCAGCAGTCGCCCCGGGACAGGATATAGCAATCAGCCCCAGCATTTT.

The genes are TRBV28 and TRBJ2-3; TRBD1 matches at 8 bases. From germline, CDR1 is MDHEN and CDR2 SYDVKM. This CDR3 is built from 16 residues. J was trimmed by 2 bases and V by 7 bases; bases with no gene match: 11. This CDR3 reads CASISSQGADTDTQYF. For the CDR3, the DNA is TGTGCCAGCATTTCCTCCCAGGGGGCGGACACAGATACGCAGTATTTT.

The chain's CDR3 is CSVEDPEGQGMTTEAFF. In DNA, the CDR3 is TGCAGCGTTGAAGATCCGGAAGGACAGGGCATGACCACTGAAGCTTTCTTT. V and J are TRBV29-1 and TRBJ1-1; TRBD1 aligns across 8 bases. Germline V CDR1 and CDR2: SQVTM, ANQGSEA. Germline trimming cut 0 bases from V and 4 bases from J; bases unmatched to any gene: 13. There are 17 residues in the CDR3.

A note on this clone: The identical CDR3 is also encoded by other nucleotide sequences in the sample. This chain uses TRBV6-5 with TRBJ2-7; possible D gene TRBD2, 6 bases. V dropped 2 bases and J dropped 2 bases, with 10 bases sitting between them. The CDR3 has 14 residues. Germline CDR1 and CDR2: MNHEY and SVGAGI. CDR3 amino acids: CASSYGGSPYEQYF. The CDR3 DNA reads TGTGCCAGCAGTTACGGGGGGTCCCCCTACGAGCAGTACTTC.

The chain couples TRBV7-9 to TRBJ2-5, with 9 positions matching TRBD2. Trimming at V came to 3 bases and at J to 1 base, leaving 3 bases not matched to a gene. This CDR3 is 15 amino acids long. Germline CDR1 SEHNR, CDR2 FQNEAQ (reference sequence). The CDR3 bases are TGTGCCAGCAGCTTCAATAGCGGGGGCCAAGAGACCCAGTACTTC. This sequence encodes CASSFNSGGQETQYF.

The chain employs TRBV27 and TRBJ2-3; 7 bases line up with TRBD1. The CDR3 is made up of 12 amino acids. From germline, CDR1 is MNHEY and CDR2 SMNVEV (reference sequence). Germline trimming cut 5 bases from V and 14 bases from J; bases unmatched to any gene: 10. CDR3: CASSITGVVWYF. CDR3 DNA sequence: TGTGCCAGCAGTATTACAGGGGTGGTTTGGTATTTT.

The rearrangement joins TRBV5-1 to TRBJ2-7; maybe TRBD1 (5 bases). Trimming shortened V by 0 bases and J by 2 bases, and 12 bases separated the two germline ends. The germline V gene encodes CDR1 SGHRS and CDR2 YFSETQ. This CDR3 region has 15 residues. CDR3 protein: CASSLGTYVAYEQYF. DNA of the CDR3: TGCGCCAGCAGCTTGGGGACATACGTCGCCTACGAGCAGTACTTC.

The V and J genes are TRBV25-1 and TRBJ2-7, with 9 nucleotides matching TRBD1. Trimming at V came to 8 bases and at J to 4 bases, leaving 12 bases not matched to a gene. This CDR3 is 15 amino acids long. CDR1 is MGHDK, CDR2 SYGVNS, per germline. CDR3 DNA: TGTGCCAGCGGGACAGGGCTACTGGGGGATTACGAGCAGTACTTC. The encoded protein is CASGTGLLGDYEQYF.

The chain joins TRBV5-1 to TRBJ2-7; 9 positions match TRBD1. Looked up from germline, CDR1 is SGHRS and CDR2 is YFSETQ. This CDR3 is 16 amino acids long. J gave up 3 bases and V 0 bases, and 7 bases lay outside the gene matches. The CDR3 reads CASSLDSGTGYYEQYF. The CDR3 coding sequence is TGCGCCAGCAGCTTGGATTCGGGGACAGGGTACTACGAGCAGTACTTC. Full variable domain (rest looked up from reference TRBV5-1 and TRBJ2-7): KAGVTQTPRYLIKTRGQQVTLSCSPISGHRSVSWYQQTPGQGLQFLFEYFSETQRNKGNFPGRFSGRQFSNSRSEMNVSTLELGDSALYLCASSLDSGTGYYEQYFGPGTRLTVT.

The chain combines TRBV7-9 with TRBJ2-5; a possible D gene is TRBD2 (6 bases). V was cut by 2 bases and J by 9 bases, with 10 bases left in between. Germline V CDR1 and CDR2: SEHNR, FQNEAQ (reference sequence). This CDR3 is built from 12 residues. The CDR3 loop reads CASSLLTSAQYF. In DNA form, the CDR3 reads TGTGCCAGCAGCTTATTGACTAGTGCCCAGTACTTC.